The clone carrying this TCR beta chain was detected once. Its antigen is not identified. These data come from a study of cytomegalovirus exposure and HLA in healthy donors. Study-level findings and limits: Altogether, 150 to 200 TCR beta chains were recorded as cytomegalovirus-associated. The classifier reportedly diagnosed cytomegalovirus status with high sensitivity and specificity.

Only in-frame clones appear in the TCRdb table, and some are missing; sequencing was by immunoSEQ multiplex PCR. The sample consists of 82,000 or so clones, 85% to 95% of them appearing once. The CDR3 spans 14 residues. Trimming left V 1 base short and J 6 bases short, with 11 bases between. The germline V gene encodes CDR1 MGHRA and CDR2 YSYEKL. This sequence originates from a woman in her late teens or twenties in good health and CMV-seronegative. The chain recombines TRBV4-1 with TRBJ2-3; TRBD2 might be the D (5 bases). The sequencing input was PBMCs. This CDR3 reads CASSQVEEMDTQYF. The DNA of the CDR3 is TGCGCCAGCAGCCAAGTGGAGGAGATGGATACGCAGTATTTT.